This record concerns one TCR beta chain sequence. The specificity of this receptor is unknown. No base qualities exist here, and no much larger clone lies one base off it. The data belong to a study of blood T cell repertoires in COVID-19 (TCRdb year 2020). For context, the study as a whole: Collaborator samples came from the United States, Italy and Spain and covered acute and convalescent phases of COVID-19. Where available, HLA class I and class II types were taken from metadata supplied by the sample provider and were not determined by assay-based typing. The prospective study material was composed of cDNA or gDNA derived from T cells, B-cell-depleted T cells, or PBMCs. Nearly every sample came with metadata listing a de-identified subject ID, COVID-19 status, age in years and sex. The repertoires were made available in a free public database intended to serve as a resource for research on the immune response to SARS-CoV-2. The dataset comprised deeply sampled blood TCRbeta repertoires from subjects exposed to, actively infected with, or recovered from COVID-19. Samples were obtained from the ongoing ImmuneRACE study (first 160 participants) and from about 1,300 subjects provided by 6 global collaborators.

Its CDR3 holds 14 amino acids, cysteine through phenylalanine. Kept here is only the CDR3 DNA, which spans 42 bases and is read in frame from base 1. The V end loses 2 bases and the J end loses 1 base, and a stretch of 6 bases separates them. CDR1 and CDR2 are drawn from the germline V gene: MDHEN, SYDVKM. Each collaborating institution followed its own protocols to collect whole blood in K2EDTA tubes. For TCRbeta analysis, collaborators shipped samples as frozen whole blood, isolated PBMCs, or DNA extracted from either of those sample types. The full study reports these points: How much clinical and demographic metadata was included differed by source and by participant, and the metadata was provided uncurated.

TCRbeta CDR3 regions were amplified from genomic DNA by means of the immunoSEQ Assay, a bias-controlled multiplex PCR. The authors' pipeline ran thus. Within the assay, amplification of reference gene primers was used to estimate how many nucleated cells each sample contained. To quantify the absolute abundance of each unique TCRbeta CDR3 rearrangement, sequence reads were collapsed and filtered. Productive Simpson clonality was computed per sample as the square root of Simpson's diversity index over productive rearrangements. TCRdb mirrors the immuneACCESS table, restricted to in-frame sequences. Some clones are absent from its copies; in checked studies, under half trace to an unresolved V gene, and the reason for the others is unknown. D and trimming were read from the DNA, whereas the V and J calls and clone size are those reported in that table. This sample holds approximately 200,000 clones; 70% to 90% were observed only once. The biggest ten clones account for over 2.5% of the sample.

The TCR was taken from a man aged 60 to 75 with acute or convalescent COVID-19. Recombination connected TRBV28 to TRBJ1-5, with an unclear D gene assignment. The sequencing input was peripheral blood. Read as DNA, the sequence is TGTGCCAGCAGTTTAGGGCAAAGCAATCAGCCCCAGCATTTT. Its amino acids are CASSLGQSNQPQHF.